Listed below are T cell receptor beta chains from one sample, sequenced in a study of T cells in Graves' hyperthyroidism and ophthalmopathy. Via MiXCR, TCRdb re-called the multiplex PCR reads, giving one row per CDR3 protein. The table has roughly 570,000 distinct CDR3 sequences, around 46% seen once. The sample was peripheral blood or thyroid tissue (not recorded which). The source of these receptors is an adult woman with Graves' disease, either hyperthyroidism or ophthalmopathy (not recorded which). Both conserved end residues are part of each CDR3. The order of the fields is clone size, V gene, J gene, D gene, CDR3 protein, CDR3 DNA. A D gene is named only where the DNA matches it firmly. Clone size is not always given. Where it is, it says once, few, many or a class for expanded clones.

once	TRBV7-9	TRBJ2-5	-	CASSPSLGAWKTQYF	TGTGCCAGCAGCCCCTCACTCGGGGCGTGGAAGACCCAGTACTTC
-	TRBV28	TRBJ2-7	-	CASSYNYNEQYF	TGTGCCAGCAGCTACAATTACAACGAGCAGTACTTC
-	TRBV28	TRBJ1-5	-	CASSFRVRNQPQHF	TGTGCCAGCAGTTTCAGGGTCCGGAATCAGCCCCAGCATTTT
many	TRBV5-1	TRBJ2-6	TRBD1	CASRPGTGAGANVLTF	TGCGCCAGCCGTCCCGGGACAGGGGCCGGGGCCAACGTCCTGACTTTC
-	TRBV29-1	TRBJ1-2	TRBD1	CSVSETGHNYGYTF	TGCAGCGTTTCAGAGACAGGGCATAACTATGGCTACACCTTC
-	TRBV12-3/TRBV12-4	TRBJ2-7	-	CASSRTLMAYEQYF	TGTGCCAGCAGCCGGACCTTGATGGCCTACGAGCAGTACTTC
-	TRBV9	TRBJ1-1	-	CASSGRQSNTEAFF	TGTGCCAGCAGCGGACGACAGTCGAACACTGAAGCTTTCTTT
-	TRBV15	TRBJ1-6	TRBD1	CATSRGTGGSPLHF	TGTGCCACCAGCAGAGGGACAGGGGGATCACCCCTCCACTTT
-	TRBV4-2	TRBJ2-7	-	CASSQDGGSASYEQYF	TGTGCCAGCAGCCAAGATGGAGGGAGTGCCTCCTACGAGCAGTACTTC
few	TRBV6-2/TRBV6-3	TRBJ1-5	-	CASSRLGVLGNQPQHF	TGTGCCAGCAGTCGGCTGGGGGTATTGGGCAATCAGCCCCAGCATTTT
few	TRBV9	TRBJ2-5	-	CASTGLGGSETQYF	TGTGCCAGCACTGGGCTGGGGGGAAGTGAGACCCAGTACTTC
many	TRBV5-1	TRBJ1-4	-	CASLSKHSYNEKLFF	TGCGCCAGCCTCTCCAAACATAGTTACAATGAAAAACTGTTTTTT
-	TRBV12-3/TRBV12-4	TRBJ1-1	-	CASSPGAGVTEAFF	TGTGCCAGCAGCCCCGGGGCTGGAGTGACTGAAGCTTTCTTT
-	TRBV7-2	TRBJ2-2	-	CASSRRAGRYTGELFF	TGTGCCAGCAGCCGCCGAGCGGGTCGATACACCGGGGAGCTGTTTTTT